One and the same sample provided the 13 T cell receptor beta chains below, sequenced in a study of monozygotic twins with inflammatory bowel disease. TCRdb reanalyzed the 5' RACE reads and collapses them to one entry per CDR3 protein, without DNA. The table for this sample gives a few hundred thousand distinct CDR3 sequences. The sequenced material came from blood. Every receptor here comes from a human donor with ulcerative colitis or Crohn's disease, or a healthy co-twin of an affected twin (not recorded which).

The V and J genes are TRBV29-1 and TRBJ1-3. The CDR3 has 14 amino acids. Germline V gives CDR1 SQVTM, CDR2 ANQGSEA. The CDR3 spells CSVLPTAGGNTIYF.

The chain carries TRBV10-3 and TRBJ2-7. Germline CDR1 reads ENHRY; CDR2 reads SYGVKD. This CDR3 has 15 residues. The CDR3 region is CAISEKDRGSYEQYF.

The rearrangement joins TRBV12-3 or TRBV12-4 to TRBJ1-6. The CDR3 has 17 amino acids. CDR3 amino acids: CASSLGLSKRVNSPLHF.

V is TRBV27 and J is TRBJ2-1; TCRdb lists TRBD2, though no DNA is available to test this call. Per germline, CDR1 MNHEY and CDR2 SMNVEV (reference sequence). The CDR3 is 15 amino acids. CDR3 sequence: CASSYRDSSYNEQFF.

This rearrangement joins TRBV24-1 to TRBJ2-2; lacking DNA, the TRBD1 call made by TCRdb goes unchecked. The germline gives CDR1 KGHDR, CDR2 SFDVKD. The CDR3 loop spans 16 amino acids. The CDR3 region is CATSDFGGGYTGELFF.

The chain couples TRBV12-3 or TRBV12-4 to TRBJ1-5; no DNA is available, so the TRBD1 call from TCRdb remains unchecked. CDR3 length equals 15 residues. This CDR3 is CASSLTGNRGQPQHF.

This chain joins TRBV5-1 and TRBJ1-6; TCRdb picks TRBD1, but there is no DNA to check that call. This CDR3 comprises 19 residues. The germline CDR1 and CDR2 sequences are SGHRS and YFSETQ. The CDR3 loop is CASSPGTGRMSSYNSPLHF.

CDR3: CASTPGQGYGYTF. V is TRBV7-2 and J is TRBJ1-2; TCRdb names TRBD1, which stays unverified in the absence of DNA. The CDR3 loop spans 13 amino acids. CDR1 SGHTA and CDR2 FQGNSA come from the germline V gene.

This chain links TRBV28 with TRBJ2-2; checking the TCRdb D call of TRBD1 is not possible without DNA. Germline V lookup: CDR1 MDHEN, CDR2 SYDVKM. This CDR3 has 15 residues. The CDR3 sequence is CASNRLVGDAGELFF.

The CDR3 loop reads CASSLAGLTGRYNEQFF. J is TRBJ2-1 and V is TRBV5-1; the D call from TCRdb, TRBD2, cannot be confirmed without DNA. The length of the CDR3 is 17 residues. From germline, CDR1 is SGHRS and CDR2 YFSETQ.

The CDR3 loop reads CASSPWGQGDAEAFF. The chain combines TRBV6-2 or TRBV6-3 with TRBJ1-1; the D call of TRBD1 rests on TCRdb alone, since no DNA is present to check it. This CDR3 region has 15 residues. Germline lookup yields CDR1 MNHEY and CDR2 SVGEGT.

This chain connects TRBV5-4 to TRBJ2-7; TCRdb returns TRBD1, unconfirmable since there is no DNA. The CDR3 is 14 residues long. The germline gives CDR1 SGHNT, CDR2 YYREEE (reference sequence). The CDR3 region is CATGDRGSLNEQYF.

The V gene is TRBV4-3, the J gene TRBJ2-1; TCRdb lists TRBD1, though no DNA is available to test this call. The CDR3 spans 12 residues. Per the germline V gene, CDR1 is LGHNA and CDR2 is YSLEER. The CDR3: CASSHAGTVQFF.